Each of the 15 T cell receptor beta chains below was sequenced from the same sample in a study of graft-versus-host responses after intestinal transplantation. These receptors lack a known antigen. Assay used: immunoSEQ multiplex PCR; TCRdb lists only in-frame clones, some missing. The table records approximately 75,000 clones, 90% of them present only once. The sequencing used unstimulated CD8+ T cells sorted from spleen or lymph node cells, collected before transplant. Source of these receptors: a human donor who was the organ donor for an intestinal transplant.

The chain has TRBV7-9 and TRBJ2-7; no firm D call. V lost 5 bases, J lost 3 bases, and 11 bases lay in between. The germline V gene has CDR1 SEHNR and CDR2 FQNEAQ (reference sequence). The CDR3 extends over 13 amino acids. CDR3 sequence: CASSPPAGYEQYV. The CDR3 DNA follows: TGTGCCAGCAGCCCCCCCGCAGGCTACGAGCAGTACGTC.

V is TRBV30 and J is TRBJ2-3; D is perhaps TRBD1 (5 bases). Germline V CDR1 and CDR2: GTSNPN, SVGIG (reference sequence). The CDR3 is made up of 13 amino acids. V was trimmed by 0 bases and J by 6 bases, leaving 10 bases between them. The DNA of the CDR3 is TGTGCCTGGAGTGTAATGGGGCAGGATACGCAGTATTTT. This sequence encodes CAWSVMGQDTQYF. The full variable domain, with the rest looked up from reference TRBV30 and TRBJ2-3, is SQTIHQWPATLVQPVGSPLSLECTVEGTSNPNLYWYRQAAGRGLQLLFYSVGIGQISSEVPQNLSASRPQDRQFILSSKKLLLSDSGFYLCAWSVMGQDTQYFGPGTRLTVL.

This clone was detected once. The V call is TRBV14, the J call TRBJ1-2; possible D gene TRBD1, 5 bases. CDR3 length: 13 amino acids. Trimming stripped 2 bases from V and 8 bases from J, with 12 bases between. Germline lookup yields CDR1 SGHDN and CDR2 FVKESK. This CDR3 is CASSQTTGEGYTF. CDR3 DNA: TGTGCCAGCAGCCAAACCACAGGTGAGGGCTACACCTTC.

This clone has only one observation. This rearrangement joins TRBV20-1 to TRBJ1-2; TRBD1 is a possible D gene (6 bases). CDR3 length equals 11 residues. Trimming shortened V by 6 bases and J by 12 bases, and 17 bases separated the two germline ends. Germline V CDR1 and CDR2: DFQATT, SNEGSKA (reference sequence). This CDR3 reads CSAPRGGSDTF. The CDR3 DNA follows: TGCAGTGCCCCGAGGGGGGGGTCGGACACCTTC.

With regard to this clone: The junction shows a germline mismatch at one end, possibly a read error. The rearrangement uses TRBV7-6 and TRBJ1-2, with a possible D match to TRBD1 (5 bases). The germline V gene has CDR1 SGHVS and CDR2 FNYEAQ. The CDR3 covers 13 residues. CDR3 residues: CASSLGKYSGAFF. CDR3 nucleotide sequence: TGTGCCAGCAGCTTGGGGAAGTATTCTGGGGCTTTCTTC. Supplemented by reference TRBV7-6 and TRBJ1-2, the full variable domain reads GAGVSQSPRYKVTKRGQDVALRCDPISGHVSLYWYRQALGQGPEFLTYFNYEAQQDKSGLPNDRFSAERPEGSISTLTIQRTEQRDSAMYRCASSLGKYSGAFFGSGTRLTVV.

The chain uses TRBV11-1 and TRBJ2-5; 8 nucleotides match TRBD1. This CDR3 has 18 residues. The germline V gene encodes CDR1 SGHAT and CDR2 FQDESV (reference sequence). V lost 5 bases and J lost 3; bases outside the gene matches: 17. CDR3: CASSNTRDRRYFEETQYF. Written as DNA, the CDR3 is TGTGCCAGCAGCAATACTCGGGACAGGCGCTATTTTGAAGAGACCCAGTACTTC.

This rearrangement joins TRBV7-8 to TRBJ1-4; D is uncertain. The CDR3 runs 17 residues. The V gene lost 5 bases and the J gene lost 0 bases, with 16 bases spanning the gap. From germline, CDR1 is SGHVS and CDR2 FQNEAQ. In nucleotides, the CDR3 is TGTGCCAGCAGCCTAACTCTCCTTCGGGCAACTAATGAAAAACTGTTTTTT. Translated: CASSLTLLRATNEKLFF.

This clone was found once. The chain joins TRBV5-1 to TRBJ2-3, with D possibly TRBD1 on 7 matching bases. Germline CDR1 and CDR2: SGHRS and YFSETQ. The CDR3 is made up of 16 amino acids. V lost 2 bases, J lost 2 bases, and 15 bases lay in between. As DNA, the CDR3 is TGCGCCAGCAGCTTACCCCTCAGGGGGGACACAGATACGCAGTATTTT. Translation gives CASSLPLRGDTDTQYF.

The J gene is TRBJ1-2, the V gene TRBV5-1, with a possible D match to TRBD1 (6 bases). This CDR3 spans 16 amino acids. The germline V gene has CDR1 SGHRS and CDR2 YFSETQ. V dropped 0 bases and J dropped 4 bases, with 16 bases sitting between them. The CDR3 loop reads CASSLDPAGAPYGYTF. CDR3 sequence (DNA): TGCGCCAGCAGCTTGGACCCGGCAGGGGCTCCCTATGGCTACACCTTC.

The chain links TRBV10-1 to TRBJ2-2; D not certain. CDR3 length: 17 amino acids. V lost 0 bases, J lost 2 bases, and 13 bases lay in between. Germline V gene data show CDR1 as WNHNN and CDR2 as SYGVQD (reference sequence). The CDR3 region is CASSESNSFSNTGELFF. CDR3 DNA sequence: TGCGCCAGCAGTGAGTCTAATAGCTTTTCAAACACCGGGGAGCTGTTTTTT.

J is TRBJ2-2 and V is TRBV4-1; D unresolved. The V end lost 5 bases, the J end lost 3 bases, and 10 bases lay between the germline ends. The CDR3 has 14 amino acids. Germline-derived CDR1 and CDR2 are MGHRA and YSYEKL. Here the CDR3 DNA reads TGCGCCAGCAGCATACGACATTACACCGGGGAGCTGTTTTTT. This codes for CASSIRHYTGELFF.

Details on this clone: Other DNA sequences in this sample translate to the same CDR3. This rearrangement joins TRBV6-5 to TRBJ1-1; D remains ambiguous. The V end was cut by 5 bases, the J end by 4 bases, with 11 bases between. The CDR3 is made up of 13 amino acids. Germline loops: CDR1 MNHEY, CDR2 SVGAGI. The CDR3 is CASSPTSGTEAFF. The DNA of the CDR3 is TGTGCCAGCAGTCCCACATCGGGCACTGAAGCTTTCTTT.

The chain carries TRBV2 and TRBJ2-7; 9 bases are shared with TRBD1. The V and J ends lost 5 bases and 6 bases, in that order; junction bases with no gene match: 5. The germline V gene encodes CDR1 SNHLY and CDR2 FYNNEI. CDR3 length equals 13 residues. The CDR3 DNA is TGTGCCAGCAGTCCGGGACAGGGAGGCGAGCAGTACGTC. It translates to CASSPGQGGEQYV.

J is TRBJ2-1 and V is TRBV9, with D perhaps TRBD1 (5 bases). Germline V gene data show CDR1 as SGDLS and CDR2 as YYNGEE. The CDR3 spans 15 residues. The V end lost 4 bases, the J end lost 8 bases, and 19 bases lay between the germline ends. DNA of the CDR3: TGTGCCAGCAGCACCTCCCAGTGGGGCAGGGATGAGCAGTTCTTC. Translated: CASSTSQWGRDEQFF.

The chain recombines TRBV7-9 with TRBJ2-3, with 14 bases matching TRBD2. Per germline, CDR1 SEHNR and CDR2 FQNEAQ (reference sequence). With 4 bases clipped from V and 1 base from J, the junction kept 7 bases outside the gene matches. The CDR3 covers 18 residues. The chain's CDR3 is CASSSWTSGGFRTDTQYF. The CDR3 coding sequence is TGTGCCAGCAGCTCATGGACTAGCGGGGGGTTTCGCACAGATACGCAGTATTTT.